This T cell receptor beta chain stems from a study of blood T cell repertoires in COVID-19. Study-level background: Samples of COVID-19 (acute and convalescent) were obtained from the United States, Italy and Spain.

Per the germline V gene, CDR1 is SGHNT and CDR2 is YYREEE (reference sequence). Trimming removed 2 bases from V and 5 bases from J, with 10 bases in between. This CDR3 contains 13 residues. Clones were sequenced by immunoSEQ multiplex PCR, and TCRdb holds only the in-frame ones, with some missing. The profile shows about 480,000 clones, 80% to 90% of them singletons. The chain links TRBV5-4 to TRBJ2-5; D is perhaps TRBD2 (6 bases). The clonotype was recovered from a woman aged 60 to 75 who had recovered from COVID-19. What was sequenced was PBMCs or T cells enriched from blood (not recorded which). The CDR3 spells CASSFPGAETQYF. The CDR3 DNA sequence: TGTGCCAGCAGCTTCCCGGGAGCGGAGACCCAGTACTTC.